This T cell receptor beta chain was captured in a study of T cell repertoires in cytomegalovirus infection. About the research overall: Matching HLA type, along with CMV infection, was indicated by public TCR beta signatures.

TCRdb redid the calling of the reads with MiXCR, one entry per CDR3 protein. The sample has more than 650,000 distinct CDR3 sequences; under 40% are singletons. This clonotype came up a few times. The receptor's source is a human donor in good health (CMV status not recorded). Some clones in this sample may be carry-over from other donors' samples. Material for sequencing was PBMCs.

CDR3 in DNA: TGTGCCAGCAGGGCAGGCAAGGGGAAACCCCTCCACTTT. Its translation: CASRAGKGKPLHF. This chain joins TRBV12-3 or TRBV12-4 and TRBJ1-6; D is possibly TRBD1 (5 bases). The CDR3 totals 13 residues. V was trimmed by 6 bases and J by 12 bases, leaving 15 bases between them.